These T cell receptor beta chains were read from a single sample in a study of post-analysis software for immune sequencing data. TCRdb redid the calling of the PCR reads with MiXCR, one entry per CDR3 protein. The repertoire includes hundreds of thousands of distinct CDR3 sequences, roughly 29% of them detected once, and 0.5% to 0.6% sits in the top ten. Sequencing was carried out using blood. These receptor sequences come from a girl between 10 and 17 years old with multiple sclerosis. Both conserved end residues are part of each CDR3. A D gene is named only where the DNA matches it firmly. Rows give clone size only sometimes, using once, few, many, or a class for an expanded clone.

V	J	size	D	DNA	CDR3
TRBV7-9	TRBJ2-1	-	TRBD2	TGTGCCAGCAGCTTAGCGCAGCGACTAGCGGGGGTGGAGCAGTTCTTC	CASSLAQRLAGVEQFF
TRBV3-1	TRBJ2-5	-	TRBD1	TGTACCAGCAGGCGACAGGGGCAAGAGACCCAGTACTTC	CTSRRQGQETQYF
TRBV20-1	TRBJ2-3	few	-	TGCAGTGCTGAGTGGGGGGGCACAGATACGCAGTATTTT	CSAEWGGTDTQYF
TRBV18	TRBJ2-7	-	-	TGTGCCAGCTCACCGGACGTTGCGGAGCAGTACTTC	CASSPDVAEQYF
TRBV5-1	TRBJ2-7	many	-	TGCGCCAGCCGCCGGGACAATGACTACGAGCAGTACTTC	CASRRDNDYEQYF
TRBV6-2/TRBV6-3	TRBJ2-7	-	-	TGTGCCAGCTTCCGGGACGGCCTCTCCTACGAGCAGTACTTC	CASFRDGLSYEQYF
TRBV29-1	TRBJ1-4	few	TRBD1	TGCAGCGTTGCGACAGGGGGAAATGAAAAACTGTTTTTT	CSVATGGNEKLFF
TRBV29-1	TRBJ1-2	-	TRBD1	TGCAGCGTTGTGCAGGGGGCCCATGGCTACACCTTC	CSVVQGAHGYTF
TRBV5-6	TRBJ2-7	-	TRBD1	TGTGCCAGCAGTTTGACAGGGGGGGCGACGGACGAGCAGTACTTC	CASSLTGGATDEQYF
TRBV7-9	TRBJ1-6	-	-	TGTGCCAGCAGCTACGGGACTTGGGCGATATCACCCCTCCACTTT	CASSYGTWAISPLHF
TRBV20-1	TRBJ1-5	few	-	TGCAGTGCTAGGCCTCAACGTCCCTATAGCAATCAGCCCCAGCATTTT	CSARPQRPYSNQPQHF
TRBV5-1	TRBJ1-6	-	-	TGCGCCAGCAGCCCCACTTCAGGGGCCTCCGATAATCCACCCCTCCACTTT	CASSPTSGASDNPPLHF
TRBV4-3	TRBJ1-5	-	TRBD1	TGCGCCAGCAGCCCCCGGACAGGGTCTGATCAGCCCCAGCATTTT	CASSPRTGSDQPQHF
TRBV7-9	TRBJ2-1	-	-	TGTGCCAGCAGCCTCAGGGGGGCCTACAATGAGCAGTTCTTC	CASSLRGAYNEQFF
TRBV20-1	TRBJ2-7	-	-	TGCAGTGCCGGCCGGGACGGAAGCTCCTACGAGCAGTACTTC	CSAGRDGSSYEQYF
TRBV6-6	TRBJ2-6	few	-	TGTGCCAGCAGCCACCGCTCTGGGGCCAACGTCCTGACTTTC	CASSHRSGANVLTF
TRBV7-2	TRBJ2-3	few	TRBD2	TGTGCCAGCAGCTTAGGTGTAGCGGGAGCAGATACGCAGTATTTT	CASSLGVAGADTQYF
TRBV20-1	TRBJ2-1	-	TRBD2	TGCAGTGCTAGAGCTCCGGGACTAGCGGGGTACAATGAGCAGTTCTTC	CSARAPGLAGYNEQFF
TRBV12-3/TRBV12-4	TRBJ2-1	-	TRBD2	TGTGCCAGCAGTTCTCCTAGCGGGAGTGGATCCAATGAGCAGTTCTTC	CASSSPSGSGSNEQFF
TRBV6-5	TRBJ2-4	-	-	TGTGCCAGCAGACCCTCGCAGGAGACGTCCTACGGGCAGTACTTC	CASRPSQETSYGQYF
TRBV20-1	TRBJ2-3	few	TRBD2	TGCAGTGCTAGCGGCGGGAGGGCCACAGATACGCAGTATTTT	CSASGGRATDTQYF
TRBV3-1	TRBJ1-5	-	-	TGTGCCAGCAGCCAAGATGGGATGAGCAATCAGCCCCAGCATTTT	CASSQDGMSNQPQHF
TRBV29-1	TRBJ1-1	once	-	TGCAGCGTCAAGACTCTCACTGAAGCTTTCTTT	CSVKTLTEAFF
TRBV10-3	TRBJ1-4	-	-	TGTGCCATCAGTGAGTCAACTAGTGAAAAACTGTTTTTT	CAISESTSEKLFF
TRBV28	TRBJ2-1	-	TRBD2	TGTGCCAGCACCCGGACTAGTGGAAACTACAATGAGCAGTTCTTC	CASTRTSGNYNEQFF
TRBV11-2	TRBJ2-3	few	TRBD2	TGTGCCAGCAGCTTAGAGAGGCGGGGGTACACGCAGTATTTT	CASSLERRGYTQYF
TRBV7-2	TRBJ1-2	-	-	TGTGCCAGCAGCCGCCCCACCAACTATGGCTACACCTTC	CASSRPTNYGYTF
TRBV10-3	TRBJ2-5	few	TRBD1	TGTGCCATCAGGCGGGACAGGGACGGCGAGACCCAGTACTTC	CAIRRDRDGETQYF
TRBV12-3/TRBV12-4	TRBJ1-4	few	-	TGTGCCAGCAGGGGGACCGCTCTATCGAAACTGTTTTTT	CASRGTALSKLFF
TRBV18	TRBJ2-7	-	TRBD1	TGTGCCAGCTCACATCGGGACAGCCCCTACGAGCAGTACTTC	CASSHRDSPYEQYF
TRBV3-1	TRBJ2-1	-	TRBD2	TGTGCCAGCAGCCACCCGCGACGGAGCGGGAGGGTCTCCTACAATGAGCAGTTCTTC	CASSHPRRSGRVSYNEQFF
TRBV29-1	TRBJ2-4	-	TRBD1	TGCAGCGTTGCGGGACAGCCCCAAAACATTCAGTACTTC	CSVAGQPQNIQYF